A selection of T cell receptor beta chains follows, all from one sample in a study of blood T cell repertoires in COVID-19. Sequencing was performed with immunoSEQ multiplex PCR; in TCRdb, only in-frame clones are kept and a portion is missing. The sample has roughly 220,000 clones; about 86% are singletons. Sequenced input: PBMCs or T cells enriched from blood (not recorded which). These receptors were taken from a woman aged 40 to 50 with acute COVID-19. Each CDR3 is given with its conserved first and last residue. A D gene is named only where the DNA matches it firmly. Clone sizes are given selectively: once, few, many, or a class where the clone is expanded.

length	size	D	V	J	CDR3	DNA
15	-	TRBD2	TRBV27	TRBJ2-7	CASSFLASGLYEQYF	TGTGCCAGCAGTTTTCTGGCTAGCGGTCTTTACGAGCAGTACTTC
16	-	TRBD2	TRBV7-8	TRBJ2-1	CASRQSGTSGTNEQFF	TGTGCCAGCAGGCAAAGCGGGACTAGCGGGACCAATGAGCAGTTCTTC
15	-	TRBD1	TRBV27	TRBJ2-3	CASSLLRTGEDTQYF	TGTGCCAGCAGTTTGCTCCGGACAGGAGAGGATACGCAGTATTTT
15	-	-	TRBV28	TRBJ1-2	CASKGPGGANYGYTF	TGTGCCAGCAAAGGACCCGGGGGAGCTAACTATGGCTACACCTTC
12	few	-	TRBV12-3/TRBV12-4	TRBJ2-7	CASNVRDSAQYF	TGTGCCAGCAATGTCCGGGACTCTGCGCAGTACTTC
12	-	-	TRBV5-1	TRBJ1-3	CASTSFGNTIYF	TGCGCCAGCACCAGTTTTGGAAACACCATATATTTT
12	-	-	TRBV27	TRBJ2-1	CASSFQDNEQFF	TGTGCCAGCAGTTTTCAGGACAATGAGCAGTTCTTC
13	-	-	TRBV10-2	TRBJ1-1	CASSAPGYTEAFF	TGCGCCAGCAGTGCCCCAGGGTACACTGAAGCTTTCTTT
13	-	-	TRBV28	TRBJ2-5	CASSPGLKETQYF	TGTGCCAGCAGCCCAGGACTCAAAGAGACCCAGTACTTC
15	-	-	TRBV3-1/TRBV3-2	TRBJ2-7	CASSQDTPGLGEQYF	TGTGCCAGCAGCCAAGATACTCCGGGACTTGGGGAGCAGTACTTC
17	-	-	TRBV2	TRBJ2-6	CASIPNRGGFGANVLTF	TGTGCCAGCATCCCAAACAGGGGAGGTTTTGGGGCCAACGTCCTGACTTTC
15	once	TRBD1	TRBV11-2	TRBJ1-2	CASSPPGQGNYGYTF	TGTGCCAGCAGCCCTCCGGGACAGGGTAACTATGGCTACACCTTC
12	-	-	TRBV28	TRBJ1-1	CASSSSLTTGGF	TGTGCCAGCAGTTCCAGTCTAACGACCGGCGGGTTT
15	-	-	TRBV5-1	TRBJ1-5	CASSPDPTGNQPQHF	TGCGCCAGCAGCCCTGACCCGACAGGCAATCAGCCCCAGCATTTT
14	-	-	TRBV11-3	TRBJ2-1	CASSVWRDYDGQFF	TGTGCCAGCAGTGTCTGGCGGGATTACGACGGGCAGTTCTTC
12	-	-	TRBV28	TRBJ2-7	CASSSPGYEQYF	TGTGCCAGCAGTTCACCAGGGTACGAGCAGTACTTC
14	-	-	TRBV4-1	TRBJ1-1	CASSWTWRGTEAFF	TGCGCCAGCAGCTGGACTTGGAGGGGCACTGAAGCTTTCTTT
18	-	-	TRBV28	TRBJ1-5	CASSLFTDLARSNQPQHF	TGTGCCAGCAGTTTGTTCACGGATTTAGCTAGGAGCAATCAGCCCCAGCATTTT
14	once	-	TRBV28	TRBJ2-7	CASSLEGSPYEQYF	TGTGCCAGCAGTTTAGAGGGTTCCCCCTACGAGCAGTACTTC
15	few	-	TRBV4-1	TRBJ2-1	CASSHPREAYNEQFF	TGCGCCAGCAGCCATCCGCGGGAAGCCTACAATGAGCAGTTCTTC
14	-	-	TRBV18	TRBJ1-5	CASSPGPGYQPQHF	TGTGCCAGCTCACCAGGGCCGGGGTATCAGCCCCAGCATTTT
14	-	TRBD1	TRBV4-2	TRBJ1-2	CASSQPDRVYGYTF	TGTGCCAGCAGCCAGCCAGACAGGGTCTATGGCTACACCTTC
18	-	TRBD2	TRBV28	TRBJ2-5	CASRQKPTTAGLRETQYF	TGTGCCAGCAGGCAAAAGCCCACTACAGCGGGACTAAGGGAGACCCAGTACTTC
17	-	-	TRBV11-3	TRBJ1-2	CASSSNPTGSTNYGYTF	TGTGCCAGCAGCTCCAACCCGACGGGGAGTACTAACTATGGCTACACCTTC
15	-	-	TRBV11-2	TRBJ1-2	CASRIPGKTNYGYTF	TGTGCCAGCCGCATCCCAGGAAAAACTAACTATGGCTACACCTTC
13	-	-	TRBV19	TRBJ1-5	CASSMGGAQPQHF	TGTGCCAGTAGTATGGGGGGGGCTCAGCCCCAGCATTTT
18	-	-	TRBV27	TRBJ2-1	CASSLSSLGLPSHNEQFF	TGTGCCAGCAGTTTATCATCCCTGGGACTGCCTAGTCACAATGAGCAGTTCTTC
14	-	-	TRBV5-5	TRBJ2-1	CASRDSSSYNEQFF	TGTGCCAGCAGGGACTCGAGTTCCTACAATGAGCAGTTCTTC
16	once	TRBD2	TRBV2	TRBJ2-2	CASSPTAGSYTGELFF	TGTGCCAGCAGTCCCACAGCGGGATCGTACACCGGGGAGCTGTTTTTT
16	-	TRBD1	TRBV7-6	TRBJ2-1	CASSLISGTGVVEQFF	TGTGCCAGCAGCTTAATCTCCGGGACAGGGGTCGTTGAGCAGTTCTTC
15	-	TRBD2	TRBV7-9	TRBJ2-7	CASSASTSASYEQYF	TGTGCCAGCAGCGCATCGACTAGCGCTTCCTACGAGCAGTACTTC
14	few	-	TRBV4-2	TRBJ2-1	CASSQGSNWQGQFF	TGTGCCAGCAGCCAAGGGTCTAATTGGCAGGGGCAGTTCTTC
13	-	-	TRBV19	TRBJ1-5	CASSVGVDQPQHF	TGTGCCAGTAGTGTAGGAGTGGATCAGCCCCAGCATTTT
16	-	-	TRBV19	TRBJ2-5	CASSISPLWGSETQYF	TGTGCCAGTAGTATCTCCCCCCTTTGGGGCTCAGAGACCCAGTACTTC
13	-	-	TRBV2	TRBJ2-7	CASKSQGLGEQYF	TGTGCCAGCAAATCACAGGGTTTGGGCGAGCAGTACTTC
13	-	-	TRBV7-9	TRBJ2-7	CASSSDSYYEQYF	TGTGCCAGCAGCTCGGACAGCTACTACGAGCAGTACTTC
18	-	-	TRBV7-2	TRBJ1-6	CASSGLDGGYSYNSPLHF	TGTGCCAGCAGCGGATTGGACGGGGGATACTCCTATAATTCACCCCTCCACTTT
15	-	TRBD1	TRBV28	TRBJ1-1	CASSWVRAGGTEAFF	TGTGCCAGCAGTTGGGTTAGGGCAGGGGGCACTGAAGCTTTCTTT
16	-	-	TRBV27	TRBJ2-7	CASSLFGGSTYYEQYF	TGTGCCAGCAGTTTATTTGGGGGGTCAACCTACTACGAGCAGTACTTC
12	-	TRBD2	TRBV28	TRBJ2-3	CASSLAGDTQYF	TGTGCCAGCAGCTTAGCGGGAGATACGCAGTATTTT
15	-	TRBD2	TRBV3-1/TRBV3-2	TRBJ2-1	CASSLAGGPGNEQFF	TGTGCCAGCAGCCTAGCGGGAGGGCCTGGCAATGAGCAGTTCTTC
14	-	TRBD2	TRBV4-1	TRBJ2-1	CASSSERDGDEQFF	TGCGCCAGCAGCTCTGAGCGGGATGGCGATGAGCAGTTCTTC
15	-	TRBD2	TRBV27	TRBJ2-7	CASRPIAGDPYEQYF	TGTGCCAGCAGGCCAATAGCGGGAGACCCCTACGAGCAGTACTTC
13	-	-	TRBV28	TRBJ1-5	CASSVYSNQPQHF	TGTGCCAGCTCCGTCTATAGCAATCAGCCCCAGCATTTT
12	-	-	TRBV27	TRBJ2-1	CASSPTYNEQFF	TGTGCCAGCAGTCCCACCTACAATGAGCAGTTCTTC
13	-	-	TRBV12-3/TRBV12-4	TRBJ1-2	CASSLTYWSGYTF	TGTGCCAGCAGTTTGACTTATTGGAGTGGCTACACCTTC
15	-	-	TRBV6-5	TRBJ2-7	CASEKGHPTGTEQYF	TGTGCCAGCGAAAAGGGGCACCCAACAGGGACCGAGCAGTACTTC
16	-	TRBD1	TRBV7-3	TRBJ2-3	CASSSGQGLITDTQYF	TGTGCCAGCAGCTCAGGACAGGGACTGATCACAGATACGCAGTATTTT
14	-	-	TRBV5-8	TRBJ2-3	CASSPWFNGITQYF	TGTGCCAGCAGCCCCTGGTTTAACGGGATTACGCAGTATTTT
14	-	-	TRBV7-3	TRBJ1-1	CASSALGGQDSAFF	TGTGCCAGCAGCGCCCTGGGGGGGCAGGACTCGGCTTTCTTT
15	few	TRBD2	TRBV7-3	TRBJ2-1	CASSLFAGDNNEQFF	TGTGCCAGCAGCTTATTCGCGGGAGACAACAATGAGCAGTTCTTC
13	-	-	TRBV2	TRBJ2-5	CASSDLGGETQYF	TGTGCCAGCAGTGACTTGGGAGGAGAGACCCAGTACTTC
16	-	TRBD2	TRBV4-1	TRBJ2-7	CASSQELAGGPYEQYF	TGCGCCAGCAGCCAAGAATTGGCGGGGGGCCCCTACGAGCAGTACTTC